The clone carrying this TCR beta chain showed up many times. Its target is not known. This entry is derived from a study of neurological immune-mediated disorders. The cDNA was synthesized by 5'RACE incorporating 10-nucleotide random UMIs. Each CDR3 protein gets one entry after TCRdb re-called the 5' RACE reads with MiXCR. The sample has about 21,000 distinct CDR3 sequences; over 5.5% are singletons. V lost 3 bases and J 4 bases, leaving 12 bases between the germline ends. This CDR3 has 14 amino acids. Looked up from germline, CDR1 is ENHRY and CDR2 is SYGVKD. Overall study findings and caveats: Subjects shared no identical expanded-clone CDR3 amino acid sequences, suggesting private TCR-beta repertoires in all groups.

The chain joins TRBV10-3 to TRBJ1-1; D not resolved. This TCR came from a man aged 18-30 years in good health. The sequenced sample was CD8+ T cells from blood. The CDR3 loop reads CAISEVGEFTEAFF. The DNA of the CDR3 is TGTGCCATCAGTGAAGTCGGGGAGTTCACTGAAGCTTTCTTT.